This TCR beta chain was captured in a study of T cell responses to AZD1222 COVID-19 vaccine. The overall study: Timing groups of about 4 and about 12 weeks for second doses were pooled.

Study-wide results and limits: Per reports, nearly half of all spike-specific TCRs target regions that are unmutated in variants. Donors, mostly white British, included more females; clonal diversity was possibly underestimated.

Worth noting for this clone: Its specificity is not known.

Assay used: immunoSEQ multiplex PCR; TCRdb lists only in-frame clones, some missing. The data contain 89,000 or so clones, 88% of them singletons. The CDR3 sequence is 15 residues long. Here the sequenced sample was peripheral blood, taken on day 0 of AZD1222 vaccination. This sequence was found in an adult in good health. This rearrangement joins TRBV21-1 to TRBJ2-3; the tabulated D call, TRBD2, remains unverified against the DNA. TRBV21-1 is listed as a pseudogene. The DNA of the CDR3 is TGTGCATCGGGACTAGCGGAGAAAGGGACAGATACGCAGTATTTT. Protein sequence: CASGLAEKGTDTQYF.